The T cell receptor beta chain described here comes from a study of blood T cells in healthy people across ages. This clonotype was counted many times. The CDR3 has 13 amino acids. V shed 4 bases and J shed 5 bases, with 9 bases lying between them. The second PCR ran roughly 6 to 11 cycles with a sample-barcoded 5' primer and J-beta primers. TCRdb re-called the 5' RACE reads through MiXCR, storing one row per CDR3 protein. Among about 750,000 distinct CDR3 sequences listed, about 55% were seen once. The TCR originated in a man older than 75 in good health. This chain connects TRBV12-3 or TRBV12-4 to TRBJ1-5; D not certain. The sequencing sample was made of blood. In nucleotides, the CDR3 is TGTGCCAGCAGTTGGACTCCTTATCAGCCCCAGCATTTT. Its protein product is CASSWTPYQPQHF.